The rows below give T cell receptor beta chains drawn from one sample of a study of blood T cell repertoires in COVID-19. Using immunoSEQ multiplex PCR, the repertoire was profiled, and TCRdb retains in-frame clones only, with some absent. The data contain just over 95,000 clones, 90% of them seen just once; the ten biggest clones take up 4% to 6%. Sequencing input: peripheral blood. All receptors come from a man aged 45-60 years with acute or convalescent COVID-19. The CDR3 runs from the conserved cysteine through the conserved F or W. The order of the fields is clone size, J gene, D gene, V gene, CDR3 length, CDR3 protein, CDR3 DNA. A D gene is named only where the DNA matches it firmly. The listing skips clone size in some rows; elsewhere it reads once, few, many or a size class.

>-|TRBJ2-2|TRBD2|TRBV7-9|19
CAVGGGTRTSGSRAGELFF
TGTGCCGTCGGCGGGGGGACCCGGACTAGCGGGAGCCGGGCCGGGGAGCTGTTTTTT
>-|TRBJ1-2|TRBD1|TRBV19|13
CASSRGQGSGYTF
TGTGCCAGTAGTAGAGGACAGGGCTCTGGCTACACCTTC
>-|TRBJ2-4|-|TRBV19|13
CASRGRGWNIQYF
TGTGCCAGTAGGGGCAGGGGTTGGAACATTCAGTACTTC
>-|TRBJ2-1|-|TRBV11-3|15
CASSFRGSLVVEQFF
TGTGCCAGCAGCTTCAGGGGAAGTTTAGTCGTTGAGCAGTTCTTC
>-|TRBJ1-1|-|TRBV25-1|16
CASSETRVGVNTEAFF
TGTGCCAGCAGTGAAACAAGGGTGGGAGTGAACACTGAAGCTTTCTTT
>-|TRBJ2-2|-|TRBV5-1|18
CASSPTAGRAENTGELFF
TGCGCCAGCAGCCCGACGGCCGGACGAGCGGAAAACACCGGGGAGCTGTTTTTT
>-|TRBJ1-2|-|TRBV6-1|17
CASSESGGAGWNYGYTF
TGTGCCAGCAGTGAATCGGGAGGGGCGGGGTGGAACTATGGCTACACCTTC
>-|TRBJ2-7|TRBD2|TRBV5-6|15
CASSLEGLAGVEQYF
TGTGCCAGCAGCTTGGAGGGCCTAGCGGGAGTCGAGCAGTACTTC
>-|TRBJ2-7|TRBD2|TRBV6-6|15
CASSDPTSGLHEQYF
TGTGCCAGCAGCGACCCGACTAGCGGACTACACGAGCAGTACTTC
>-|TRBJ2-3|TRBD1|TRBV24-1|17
CATSDPGGQGASDTQYF
TGTGCCACCAGTGACCCAGGGGGACAGGGGGCTTCAGATACGCAGTATTTT
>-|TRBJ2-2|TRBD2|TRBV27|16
CASRGAGGVRTGELFF
TGTGCCAGCAGGGGAGCGGGAGGCGTTAGGACCGGGGAGCTGTTTTTT
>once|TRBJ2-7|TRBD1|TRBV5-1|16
CASRLLPTGNGYEQYF
TGCGCCAGCAGACTACTCCCGACAGGGAATGGCTACGAGCAGTACTTC
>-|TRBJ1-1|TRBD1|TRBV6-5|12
CASGRQGARAFF
TGTGCCAGCGGTAGACAGGGGGCAAGAGCTTTCTTT
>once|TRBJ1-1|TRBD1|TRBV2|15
CASSVEGGIRTEAFF
TGTGCCAGCAGTGTTGAAGGGGGCATCCGGACTGAAGCTTTCTTT
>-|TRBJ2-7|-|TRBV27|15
CASSFVGGGNYEQYF
TGTGCCAGCAGTTTTGTTGGTGGCGGGAACTACGAGCAGTACTTC
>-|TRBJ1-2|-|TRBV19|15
CASSSNWGDNYGYTF
TGTGCCAGTAGTTCCAATTGGGGAGATAACTATGGCTACACCTTC
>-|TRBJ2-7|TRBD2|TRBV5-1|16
CASSLEKGGGWGEQYF
TGCGCCAGCAGCTTGGAAAAAGGCGGGGGATGGGGCGAGCAGTACTTC